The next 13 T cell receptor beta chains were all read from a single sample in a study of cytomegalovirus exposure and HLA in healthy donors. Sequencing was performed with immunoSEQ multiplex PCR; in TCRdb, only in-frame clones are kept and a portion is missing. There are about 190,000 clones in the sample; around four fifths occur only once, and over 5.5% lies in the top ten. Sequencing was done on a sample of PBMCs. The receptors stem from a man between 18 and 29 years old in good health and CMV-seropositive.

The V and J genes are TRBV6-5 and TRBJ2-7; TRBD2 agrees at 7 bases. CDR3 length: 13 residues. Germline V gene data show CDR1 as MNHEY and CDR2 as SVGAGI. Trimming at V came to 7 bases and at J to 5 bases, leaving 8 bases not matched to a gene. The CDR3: CASTSGTTDEQYF. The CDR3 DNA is TGTGCCAGCACCAGTGGGACTACCGACGAGCAGTACTTC.

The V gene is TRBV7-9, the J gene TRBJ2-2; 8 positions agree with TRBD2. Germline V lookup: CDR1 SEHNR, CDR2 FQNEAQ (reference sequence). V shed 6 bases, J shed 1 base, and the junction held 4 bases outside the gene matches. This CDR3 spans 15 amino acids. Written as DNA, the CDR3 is TGTGCCAGCAGTTCAGCGGGGGAGAACACCGGGGAGCTGTTTTTT. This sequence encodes CASSSAGENTGELFF. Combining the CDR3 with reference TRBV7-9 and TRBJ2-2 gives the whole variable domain DTGVSQNPRHKITKRGQNVTFRCDPISEHNRLYWYRQTLGQGPEFLTYFQNEAQLEKSRLLSDRFSAERPKGSFSTLEIQRTEQGDSAMYLCASSSAGENTGELFFGEGSRLTVL.

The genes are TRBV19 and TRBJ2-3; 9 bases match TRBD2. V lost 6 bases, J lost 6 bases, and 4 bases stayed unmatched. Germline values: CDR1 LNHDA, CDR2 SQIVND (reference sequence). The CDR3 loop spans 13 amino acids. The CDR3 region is CASSRLAADTQYF. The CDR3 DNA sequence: TGTGCCAGTAGCCGACTAGCGGCCGATACGCAGTATTTT.

The CDR3 DNA sequence: TGTGCCAGCAGTCGACAGGGGAGTGACACCGGGGAGCTGTTTTTT. Residues: CASSRQGSDTGELFF. The chain recombines TRBV6-4 with TRBJ2-2; 8 bases agree with TRBD1. J gave up 3 bases and V 5 bases, and 5 bases lay outside the gene matches. This CDR3 contains 15 residues. Germline-derived CDR1 and CDR2 are MRHNA and SNTAGT.

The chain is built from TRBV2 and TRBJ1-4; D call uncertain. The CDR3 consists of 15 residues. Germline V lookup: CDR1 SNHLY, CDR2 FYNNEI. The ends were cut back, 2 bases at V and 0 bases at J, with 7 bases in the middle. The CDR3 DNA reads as TGTGCCAGCAGTGAACAAGCCGCAACTAATGAAAAACTGTTTTTT. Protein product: CASSEQAATNEKLFF.

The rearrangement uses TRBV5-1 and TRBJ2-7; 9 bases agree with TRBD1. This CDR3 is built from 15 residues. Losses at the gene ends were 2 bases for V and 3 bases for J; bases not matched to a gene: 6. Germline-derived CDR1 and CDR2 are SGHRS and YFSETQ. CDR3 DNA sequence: TGCGCCAGCAGCTTAGATGCGGGACAGGGCTACGAGCAGTACTTC. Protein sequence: CASSLDAGQGYEQYF.

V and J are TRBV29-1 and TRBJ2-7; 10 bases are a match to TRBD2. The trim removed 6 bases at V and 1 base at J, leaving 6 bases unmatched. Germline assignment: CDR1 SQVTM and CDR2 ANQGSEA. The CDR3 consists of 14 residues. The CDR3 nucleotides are TGCAGCGTACCCGGGACTAGCGCTTCCTACGAGCAGTACTTC. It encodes CSVPGTSASYEQYF.

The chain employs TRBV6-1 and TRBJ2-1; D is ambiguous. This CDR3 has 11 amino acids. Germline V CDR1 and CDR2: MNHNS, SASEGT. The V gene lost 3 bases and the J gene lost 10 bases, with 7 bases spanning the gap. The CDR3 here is CASSDFGEQFF. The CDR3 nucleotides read TGTGCCAGCAGTGACTTCGGGGAGCAGTTCTTC.

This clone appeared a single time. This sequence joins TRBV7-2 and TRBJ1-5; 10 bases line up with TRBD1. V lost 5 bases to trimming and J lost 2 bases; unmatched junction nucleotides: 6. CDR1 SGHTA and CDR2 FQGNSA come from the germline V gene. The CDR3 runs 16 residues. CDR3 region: CASSPRDRGGNQPQHF. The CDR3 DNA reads TGTGCCAGCAGCCCCCGGGACAGGGGAGGCAATCAGCCCCAGCATTTT.

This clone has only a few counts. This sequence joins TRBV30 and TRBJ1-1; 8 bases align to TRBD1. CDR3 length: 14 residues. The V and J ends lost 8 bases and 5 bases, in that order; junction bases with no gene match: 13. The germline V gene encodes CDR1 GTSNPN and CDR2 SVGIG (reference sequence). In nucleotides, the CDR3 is TGTGCCCTCCGGAGGGTGACAGGGGCTACTGAAGCTTTCTTT. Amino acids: CALRRVTGATEAFF.

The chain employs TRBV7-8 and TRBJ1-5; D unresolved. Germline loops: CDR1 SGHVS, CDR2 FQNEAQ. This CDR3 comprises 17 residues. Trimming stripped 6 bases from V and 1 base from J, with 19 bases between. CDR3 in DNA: TGTGCCAGCAGTCCCAGGACCGGTACGGGGAGCAATCAGCCCCAGCATTTT. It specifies CASSPRTGTGSNQPQHF.

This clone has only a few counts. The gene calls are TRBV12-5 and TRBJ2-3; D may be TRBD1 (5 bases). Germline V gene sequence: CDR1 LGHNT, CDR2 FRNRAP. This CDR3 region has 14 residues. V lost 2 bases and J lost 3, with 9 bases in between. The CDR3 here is CASGLPGPTDTQYF. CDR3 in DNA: TGTGCTAGTGGTTTGCCAGGGCCTACAGATACGCAGTATTTT.

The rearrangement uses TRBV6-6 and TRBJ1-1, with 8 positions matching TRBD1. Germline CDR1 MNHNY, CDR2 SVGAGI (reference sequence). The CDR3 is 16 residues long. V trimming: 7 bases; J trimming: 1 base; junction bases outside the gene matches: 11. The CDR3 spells CASTGAGTGQNTEAFF. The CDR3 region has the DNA TGTGCCAGCACCGGAGCCGGGACAGGACAGAACACTGAAGCTTTCTTT.